The 30 T cell receptor beta chains below all came from one sample that was sequenced in a study of human T cells and chemical hapten exposure. MiXCR, run by TCRdb on the RACE reads, gives a single entry per CDR3 protein. The profile shows approximately 71,000 distinct CDR3 sequences, more than 9.5% of them singletons. Time point here: patch test 3, about 24 weeks after DPC sensitization. Treatment reported: therapeutic diphenylcyclopropenone sensitization with weekly scalp DPC. The sample consisted of whole blood, taken in connection with sensitization to the hapten diphenylcyclopropenone (DPC). These receptors originate from a woman aged 45 to 65 with alopecia areata. Some clones in this sample may be carry-over from other donors' samples.

The table lists this clonotype with a few counts. The rearrangement links TRBV24-1 to TRBJ2-5; D perhaps matches TRBD1 (5 bases). CDR1 is KGHDR, CDR2 SFDVKD, per germline. The V and J ends lost 4 bases and 0 bases respectively, with 11 bases between them. The CDR3 contains 15 residues. The CDR3 region is CATSDSTAYQETQYF. The CDR3 DNA follows: TGTGCCACCAGTGACTCGACAGCGTACCAAGAGACCCAGTACTTC.

This clonotype was detected many times. The J gene is TRBJ1-1, the V gene TRBV29-1, with a tentative D call TRBD1 (6 bases). This CDR3 contains 10 residues. V lost 6 bases, J lost 8 bases, and 10 bases lay in between. Germline CDR1 reads SQVTM; CDR2 reads ANQGSEA. CDR3 region: CSVADSEAFF. The CDR3 DNA reads as TGCAGCGTGGCGGACAGCGAAGCTTTCTTT.

V and J are TRBV5-4 and TRBJ2-6; D is undetermined. Germline CDR1 SGHNT, CDR2 YYREEE (reference sequence). The CDR3 contains 16 residues. Trimming shortened V by 3 bases and J by 2 bases, and 12 bases separated the two germline ends. The CDR3 spells CASSSPLATGANVLTF. The CDR3 coding sequence is TGTGCCAGCAGCTCCCCGCTCGCGACTGGGGCCAACGTCCTGACTTTC.

The V gene is TRBV7-2, the J gene TRBJ2-7; D is uncertain. Between the trimmed V and J ends, which lost 0 bases and 0 bases, there was a span of 9 bases. The V gene's germline CDR1 is SGHTA and CDR2 FQGNSA. CDR3 length equals 15 residues. CDR3 DNA sequence: TGTGCCAGCAGCTTAGCGGGCGCAAGCTCCTACGAGCAGTACTTC. Protein sequence: CASSLAGASSYEQYF.

This clonotype was detected many times. The chain recombines TRBV12-2 with TRBJ2-7; TRBD1 reflects the table's D call only, with no check against the DNA. TRBV12-2 is tagged as a pseudogene. The CDR3 runs 20 residues. CDR3 in amino acids: CASRLRLDRYREPVVDEQYF. CDR3 DNA: TGTGCAAGTCGCCTCAGGTTGGACAGGTATCGCGAACCGGTAGTGGACGAGCAGTACTTC.

Many counts were recorded for this clonotype. The gene calls are TRBV11-2 and TRBJ2-5, with TRBD2 identical over 7 bases. The trim removed 5 bases at V and 3 bases at J, leaving 9 bases unmatched. There are 15 residues in the CDR3. Per germline, CDR1 SGHAT and CDR2 FQNNGV. The CDR3 region has the DNA TGTGCCAGCAGCCGGGGAGGGGCCGTCAAAGAGACCCAGTACTTC. It translates to CASSRGGAVKETQYF.

This clonotype was seen a handful of times. This rearrangement joins TRBV9 to TRBJ2-5, with 11 positions matching TRBD2. Germline CDR1 is SGDLS and CDR2 is YYNGEE. V was clipped by 2 bases and J by 5 bases; unmatched bases: 8. CDR3 length: 16 amino acids. CDR3 DNA sequence: TGTGCCAGCAGCGTTAGCGGGGGGGTCTACCGGGAGACCCAGTACTTC. Its protein is CASSVSGGVYRETQYF.

This clonotype was picked up a small number of times. The rearrangement uses TRBV29-1 and TRBJ1-2; 7 nucleotides line up with TRBD1. CDR3 length: 15 amino acids. The ends lost 4 bases at V and 2 bases at J; junction bases unmatched: 10. Germline V gene lookup returns CDR1 SQVTM and CDR2 ANQGSEA. CDR3 sequence: CSVVTTGRPNYGYTF. CDR3 DNA sequence: TGCAGCGTTGTTACGACAGGGAGGCCCAACTATGGCTACACCTTC.

The chain carries TRBV6-6 and TRBJ1-5, with D unclear. The germline V gene has CDR1 MNHNY and CDR2 SVGAGI (reference sequence). The CDR3 is 13 residues long. Trimming left V 2 bases short and J 6 bases short, with 8 bases between. The CDR3 is CASSYKDGQPQHF. The CDR3, as DNA: TGTGCCAGCAGTTACAAGGACGGTCAGCCCCAGCATTTT.

This clonotype was picked up many times. The rearrangement links TRBV20-1 to TRBJ2-5; a possible D gene is TRBD2 (6 bases). Germline loops: CDR1 DFQATT, CDR2 SNEGSKA (reference sequence). This CDR3 is built from 13 residues. V was pared by 7 bases and J by 3 bases, with 15 bases between. The CDR3 sequence is CSVSVSGEETQYF. DNA for the CDR3: TGCAGTGTGTCCGTTTCGGGAGAAGAGACCCAGTACTTC.

This clonotype has a count of ten or more. The chain couples TRBV20-1 to TRBJ2-1, with D perhaps TRBD2 (6 bases). The CDR3 is 14 residues long. Trimming left V 3 bases short and J 4 bases short, with 13 bases between. Looked up from germline, CDR1 is DFQATT and CDR2 is SNEGSKA (reference sequence). In DNA, the CDR3 is TGCAGTGCTAGTGAGGGAGGAGGGTACAATGAGCAGTTCTTC. Translated, it gives CSASEGGGYNEQFF.

In regard to this clonotype: The junction differs from germline at one of its ends, possibly a read error. The CDR3 loop reads CASSILVDRYSSQPQHF. The DNA of the CDR3 is TGTGCCAGTAGTATACTCGTGGACAGATATAGCAGTCAGCCCCAGCATTTT. This chain uses TRBV19 with TRBJ1-5; a possible D gene is TRBD1 (6 bases). The CDR3 has 17 amino acids. From germline, CDR1 is LNHDA and CDR2 SQIVND (reference sequence).

This clonotype was picked up a small number of times. The chain is built from TRBV28 and TRBJ2-3; 13 bases match TRBD2. The germline V gene encodes CDR1 MDHEN and CDR2 SYDVKM. V lost 5 bases to trimming and J lost 0 bases; unmatched junction nucleotides: 11. The CDR3 loop spans 19 amino acids. Here the CDR3 reads CASSLHSTSGGSSTDTQYF. DNA of the CDR3: TGTGCCAGCAGTCTCCATTCGACTAGCGGGGGGTCTAGCACAGATACGCAGTATTTT.

This chain links TRBV29-1 with TRBJ1-1, with no clear D. The CDR3 totals 11 residues. The V and J ends lost 7 bases and 4 bases respectively, with 10 bases between them. Per germline, CDR1 SQVTM and CDR2 ANQGSEA. CDR3 sequence reads: CSAGLTTEAFF. Here the CDR3 DNA reads TGCAGCGCCGGGTTAACCACTGAAGCTTTCTTT.

This clonotype was observed many times. CDR3 amino acids: CASSDGLAGAFYNEQFF. CDR3 DNA sequence: TGTGCCAGCAGCGACGGTCTAGCGGGAGCGTTCTACAATGAGCAGTTCTTC. This chain connects TRBV7-9 to TRBJ2-1; 10 bases match TRBD2. V lost 5 bases and J lost 3; bases outside the gene matches: 10. There are 17 residues in the CDR3. Germline V gene data show CDR1 as SEHNR and CDR2 as FQNEAQ (reference sequence). The entire variable domain, with the rest obtained from reference TRBV7-9 and TRBJ2-1, is as follows: DTGVSQNPRHKITKRGQNVTFRCDPISEHNRLYWYRQTLGQGPEFLTYFQNEAQLEKSRLLSDRFSAERPKGSFSTLEIQRTEQGDSAMYLCASSDGLAGAFYNEQFFGPGTRLTVL.

The sample holds many counts of this clonotype. The rearrangement joins TRBV6-1 to TRBJ2-7; D perhaps matches TRBD2 (5 bases). Deletions cut 5 bases from V and 0 bases from J, with 14 bases between. Germline loops: CDR1 MNHNS, CDR2 SASEGT. CDR3 length equals 15 residues. CDR3 sequence: CASSWERSFSYEQYF. The CDR3 region has the DNA TGTGCCAGCAGTTGGGAGCGATCCTTCTCCTACGAGCAGTACTTC.

This clonotype was seen many times. CDR3 residues: CASSQDHPRYTGELFF. CDR3 DNA sequence: TGCGCCAGCAGCCAAGATCATCCCCGGTACACCGGGGAGCTGTTTTTT. This sequence joins TRBV4-3 and TRBJ2-2, with D unclear. This CDR3 region has 16 residues. Trimming removed 0 bases from V and 3 bases from J, with 11 bases in between. CDR1 LGHNA and CDR2 YSLEER come from the germline V gene.

The rearrangement uses TRBV28 and TRBJ1-4; D is perhaps TRBD1 (6 bases). Trimming stripped 5 bases from V and 7 bases from J, with 20 bases between. The length of the CDR3 is 16 residues. Germline values: CDR1 MDHEN, CDR2 SYDVKM. The CDR3 DNA sequence: TGTGCCAGCAGTCAACCCCCCGGGGGGCGCAGTGAAAAACTGTTTTTT. Translation gives CASSQPPGGRSEKLFF.

The V gene is TRBV4-2, the J gene TRBJ1-1, with a possible D match to TRBD1 (6 bases). Germline CDR1 reads LGHNA; CDR2 reads YNFKEQ. The CDR3 totals 13 residues. V was shortened by 3 bases and J by 3 bases, with 8 bases between the two germline ends. This CDR3 is CASSQSGDTEAFF. As DNA, the CDR3 is TGTGCCAGCAGCCAGTCAGGGGACACTGAAGCTTTCTTT.

V gene TRBV5-1 combines with J gene TRBJ2-7, with D perhaps matching TRBD2 (6 bases). This CDR3 region has 14 residues. The germline V gene has CDR1 SGHRS and CDR2 YFSETQ. V was cut by 5 bases and J by 3 bases, with 15 bases left in between. The DNA for the CDR3 is TGCGCCAGCAGACCCCCGGGGGTGAACTACGAGCAGTACTTC. Translating it yields CASRPPGVNYEQYF.

This clonotype has a count of ten or more. The chain is built from TRBV10-1 and TRBJ2-7; the D is unclear. The V and J ends lost 2 bases and 6 bases respectively, with 17 bases between them. This CDR3 region has 15 residues. Per the germline V gene, CDR1 is WNHNN and CDR2 is SYGVQD (reference sequence). The chain's CDR3 is CASSESDPDPGEQYF. In nucleotides, the CDR3 is TGCGCCAGCAGTGAGAGCGACCCAGACCCCGGCGAGCAGTACTTC.

This clonotype occurred many times. The J gene is TRBJ1-5, the V gene TRBV6-5; D is possibly TRBD1 (6 bases). The CDR3 extends over 15 amino acids. Trimming took 6 bases from V and 3 from J, leaving 15 bases between them. Germline values: CDR1 MNHEY, CDR2 SVGAGI. CDR3 coding DNA: TGTGCCAGCAGCCGCTTACAGGGAATCAATCAGCCCCAGCATTTT. Its translation: CASSRLQGINQPQHF.

This clonotype was observed at least ten times. The rearrangement uses TRBV7-2 and TRBJ2-7; TRBD1 matches 11 bases. This CDR3 region has 15 residues. The ends lost 1 base at V and 6 bases at J; junction bases unmatched: 5. From germline, CDR1 is SGHTA and CDR2 FQGNSA. The CDR3 sequence: CASSLGRDRGVEQYF. CDR3 nucleotides: TGTGCCAGCAGCTTAGGCCGGGACAGGGGGGTCGAGCAGTACTTC.

The rearrangement uses TRBV29-1 and TRBJ2-7; either TRBD1 or TRBD2 may supply D (5 bases each). Trimming left V 6 bases short and J 2 bases short, with 8 bases between. This CDR3 comprises 11 residues. CDR1 and CDR2 (germline): SQVTM, ANQGSEA. CDR3 in amino acids: CSVRDAYEQYF. The CDR3 region has the DNA TGCAGCGTCAGGGACGCCTACGAGCAGTACTTC.

This clonotype was picked up many times. The V gene is TRBV5-5, the J gene TRBJ2-3, with D perhaps TRBD2 (5 bases). The V end was cut by 5 bases, the J end by 1 base, with 23 bases between. CDR3 length equals 18 residues. The germline gives CDR1 SGHKS, CDR2 YYEKEE (reference sequence). DNA of the CDR3: TGTGCCAGCAGAAATCTCGTGGTGGTGGGAGCGGGCACAGATACGCAGTATTTT. Protein product: CASRNLVVVGAGTDTQYF.

The CDR3 DNA follows: TGTGCCAGCAGCCCCGGGACAGGGGGCAAAGCCGCTTTCTTT. This encodes CASSPGTGGKAAFF. This chain links TRBV7-9 with TRBJ1-1, with TRBD1 matching 12 bases. The V segment lost 5 bases and the J segment 11 bases; nucleotides outside the gene matches: 9. This CDR3 comprises 14 residues. Germline assignment: CDR1 SEHNR and CDR2 FQNEAQ (reference sequence).

V is TRBV5-6 and J is TRBJ2-7, with D possibly TRBD1 on 5 matching bases. The CDR3 totals 13 residues. Trimming removed 4 bases from V and 2 bases from J, with 10 bases in between. Looked up from germline, CDR1 is SGHDT and CDR2 is YYEEEE. The CDR3 is CASSIDSPYEQYF. CDR3 bases: TGTGCCAGCAGCATTGACAGCCCCTACGAGCAGTACTTC.

This clonotype has more than one count but fewer than ten. This rearrangement joins TRBV18 to TRBJ2-7, with a possible D match to TRBD1 (5 bases). The CDR3 contains 14 residues. V lost 3 bases and J lost 2, with 11 bases in between. From germline, CDR1 is KGHSH and CDR2 LQKENI. The CDR3 sequence is CASSPSLGPYEQYF. CDR3 nucleotides: TGTGCCAGCTCACCTAGTCTGGGGCCCTACGAGCAGTACTTC.

The chain links TRBV7-6 to TRBJ2-5; D gene uncertain. Trimming pared 1 base from V and 1 base from J, leaving 7 bases between. Germline V gene lookup returns CDR1 SGHVS and CDR2 FNYEAQ. The CDR3 sequence is 14 residues long. As DNA, the CDR3 is TGTGCCAGCAGCTTAGTGGGATTCCAAGAGACCCAGTACTTC. Residues: CASSLVGFQETQYF.

In this sample, this clonotype turned up many times. The chain is built from TRBV10-2 and TRBJ2-7, with unresolved D. CDR1 WSHSY and CDR2 SAAADI come from the germline V gene. Trimming shortened V by 3 bases and J by 2 bases, and 11 bases separated the two germline ends. This CDR3 has 14 residues. This chain's CDR3 is CASSDAGSTYEQYF. The CDR3 DNA is TGCGCCAGCAGTGACGCAGGCAGCACCTACGAGCAGTACTTC.